The rows below give T cell receptor beta chains drawn from one sample of a study of T cells in Graves' hyperthyroidism and ophthalmopathy. From the multiplex PCR reads, TCRdb called clonotypes with MiXCR, one entry per CDR3 protein. Of about 400,000 distinct CDR3 sequences listed, approximately 14% are singletons. The sequencing sample was made of blood. These receptors all stem from a woman under 30 with Graves' hyperthyroidism. Both conserved end residues are part of each CDR3. A D gene is named only where the DNA matches it firmly. Some rows mark clone size as missing; the rest say once, few, many or name a class of expanded clone.

D gene	V gene	J gene	clone size	CDR3 length	CDR3 protein	CDR3 DNA
.	TRBV6-1	TRBJ2-4	.	16	CASSYSAAIAKNIQYF	TGTGCCAGCAGTTACAGTGCAGCAATAGCCAAAAACATTCAGTACTTC
TRBD1	TRBV15	TRBJ2-5	.	14	CATSQRTGQETQYF	TGTGCCACCAGCCAAAGGACAGGACAAGAGACCCAGTACTTC
TRBD1	TRBV6-1	TRBJ1-5	few	19	CASRKGGDRGQVSNQPQHF	TGTGCCAGCCGAAAAGGGGGGGACAGGGGGCAGGTTAGCAATCAGCCCCAGCATTTT
.	TRBV18	TRBJ1-5	.	14	CASSPRVTNQPQHF	TGTGCCAGCTCCCCCCGGGTCACTAATCAGCCCCAGCATTTT
TRBD1	TRBV27	TRBJ2-5	many	14	CASSVQGLGETQYF	TGTGCCAGCAGTGTACAGGGGTTGGGAGAGACCCAGTACTTC
.	TRBV6-1	TRBJ2-3	few	14	CASKTGGYTDTQYF	TGTGCCAGCAAAACTGGCGGCTACACAGATACGCAGTATTTT
.	TRBV2	TRBJ1-4	many	15	CASGPQGLANEKLFF	TGTGCCAGCGGCCCACAGGGCCTGGCTAATGAAAAACTGTTTTTT
.	TRBV7-2	TRBJ2-1	many	14	CASSLGLVDNEQFF	TGTGCCAGCAGCCTGGGCCTCGTAGACAATGAGCAGTTCTTC
TRBD1	TRBV7-2	TRBJ2-1	many	16	CASSIRGQGGGNEQFF	TGTGCCAGCAGCATACGGGGACAGGGGGGGGGGAATGAGCAGTTCTTC
TRBD2	TRBV7-8	TRBJ2-7	many	16	CASSQPSGGNEDEQYF	TGTGCCAGCAGCCAACCTTCGGGGGGGAACGAGGACGAGCAGTACTTC
.	TRBV27	TRBJ2-7	few	13	CASSLSRADEQYF	TGTGCCAGCAGTTTATCCAGGGCGGACGAGCAGTACTTC
.	TRBV29-1	TRBJ2-1	few	15	CSVPTGFLSVNEQFF	TGCAGCGTTCCTACAGGGTTTCTCTCGGTCAATGAGCAGTTCTTC
TRBD1	TRBV5-1	TRBJ2-4	few	16	CASSTDREYVKNIQYF	TGCGCCAGCAGCACCGACAGGGAGTATGTCAAAAACATTCAGTACTTC
TRBD1	TRBV24-1	TRBJ1-2	few	17	CATSDRQGGRANYGYTF	TGTGCCACCAGTGATAGACAGGGAGGGAGAGCTAACTATGGCTACACCTTC
.	TRBV12-3/TRBV12-4	TRBJ2-1	many	14	CASTLTGPRDEQFF	TGTGCCAGCACCCTAACTGGACCGAGGGATGAGCAGTTCTTC
TRBD2	TRBV28	TRBJ2-3	many	16	CASSSPLADSTDTQYF	TGTGCCAGCAGTTCCCCTCTAGCGGATAGCACAGATACGCAGTATTTT
.	TRBV28	TRBJ2-1	many	13	CASTPLGQFTGFF	TGTGCCAGCACCCCCCTCGGACAGTTTACAGGGTTCTTC
.	TRBV7-9	TRBJ2-7	many	13	CASSWGAAYEQYF	TGTGCCAGCAGCTGGGGAGCCGCCTACGAGCAGTACTTC
.	TRBV18	TRBJ2-7	many	15	CASSPPSGPRYEQYF	TGTGCCAGCTCACCACCGTCGGGACCTCGGTACGAGCAGTACTTC
TRBD2	TRBV6-5	TRBJ2-3	.	16	CASSYDSGRAVDTQYF	TGTGCCAGCAGTTACGACAGCGGGAGGGCCGTAGATACGCAGTATTTT
TRBD2	TRBV6-1	TRBJ2-7	few	16	CASSRPSSGGSSEQYF	TGTGCCAGCAGCCGCCCCTCTAGCGGGGGGTCCTCCGAGCAGTACTTC
TRBD2	TRBV27	TRBJ2-3	.	14	CASSLRLAGDTQYF	TGTGCCAGCAGTTTAAGGTTAGCGGGGGATACGCAGTATTTT
.	TRBV2	TRBJ2-3	many	14	CASSPDLRADTQYF	TGTGCCAGTTCCCCGGACTTAAGGGCAGATACGCAGTATTTT
.	TRBV18	TRBJ2-2	.	15	CASSPQGRYTGELFF	TGTGCCAGCTCACCCCAGGGGCGATACACCGGGGAGCTGTTTTTT
.	TRBV2	TRBJ1-2	many	14	CASSEARTAYGYTF	TGTGCCAGCAGTGAAGCGAGAACGGCTTATGGCTACACCTTC
TRBD2	TRBV7-9	TRBJ2-3	many	15	CASSDGTSGADTQYF	TGTGCCAGCAGCGACGGGACTAGCGGCGCAGATACGCAGTATTTT
.	TRBV7-2	TRBJ2-3	few	12	CASSPTSDTQYF	TGTGCCAGCAGCCCCACCTCGGATACGCAGTATTTT
.	TRBV20-1	TRBJ2-7	many	13	CSASATLPYGQYF	TGCAGTGCTAGCGCTACCCTTCCATATGGGCAGTACTTC
.	TRBV29-1	TRBJ2-1	.	14	CSVTGISSYNEQFF	TGCAGCGTAACAGGGATTTCGTCCTACAATGAGCAGTTCTTC
TRBD2	TRBV2	TRBJ2-1	many	14	CASLGLAGDNEQFF	TGTGCCAGCCTTGGACTAGCGGGGGACAATGAGCAGTTCTTC
.	TRBV7-9	TRBJ2-3	many	16	CASSSELGRSTDTQYF	TGTGCCAGCAGCTCCGAATTAGGTAGAAGCACAGATACGCAGTATTTT
TRBD1	TRBV6-9	TRBJ2-7	many	19	CASSYWSKSGTGYPYEQYF	TGTGCCAGCAGTTATTGGTCCAAATCCGGGACAGGCTACCCCTACGAGCAGTACTTC
TRBD1	TRBV12-3/TRBV12-4	TRBJ2-7	.	14	CASSFTGQGREQYF	TGTGCCAGCAGTTTTACTGGACAGGGGCGCGAGCAGTACTTC
.	TRBV5-1	TRBJ1-1	.	16	CASSSVDESMNTEAFF	TGCGCCAGCAGCTCGGTGGACGAGTCCATGAACACTGAAGCTTTCTTT
TRBD2	TRBV7-3	TRBJ2-1	many	15	CASSSRTSGNNEQFF	TGTGCCAGCAGCTCCCGGACTAGCGGGAACAATGAGCAGTTCTTC
TRBD2	TRBV6-5	TRBJ2-1	many	20	CASSYRGLALSGGSYNEQFF	TGTGCCAGCAGTTACCGTGGACTAGCTCTAAGCGGAGGGTCCTACAATGAGCAGTTCTTC
TRBD1	TRBV7-3	TRBJ2-6	.	17	CASSLGQIISGANVLTF	TGTGCCAGCAGCCTGGGACAGATTATCTCTGGGGCCAACGTCCTGACTTTC
.	TRBV18	TRBJ2-7	few	16	CASSPLSTAISYEQYF	TGTGCCAGCTCACCCCTTTCGACAGCGATATCCTACGAGCAGTACTTC
TRBD1	TRBV3-1	TRBJ1-1	many	15	CASSQLDRGATPAFF	TGTGCCAGCAGCCAACTGGACAGGGGCGCAACTCCAGCTTTCTTT
TRBD1	TRBV7-2	TRBJ1-2	many	14	CASSLWDRGNGYTF	TGTGCCAGCAGCTTATGGGACAGGGGAAATGGCTACACCTTC
TRBD2	TRBV27	TRBJ2-1	.	12	CASTAGANEQFF	TGTGCCAGCACAGCGGGGGCCAATGAGCAGTTCTTC
.	TRBV28	TRBJ2-7	many	13	CASSLTGPYEQYF	TGTGCCAGCAGCCTAACAGGTCCCTACGAGCAGTACTTC